The rows below give T cell receptor beta chains drawn from one sample of a study of T cell changes during pregnancy in multiple sclerosis. Profiling relied on immunoSEQ multiplex PCR, and the TCRdb table lists in-frame clones only, not all of them. The table has just under 50,000 clones, roughly 94% seen once. Sequencing used CD4+ T cells from peripheral blood mononuclear cells, obtained in the third trimester of pregnancy. These receptors all stem from a female donor with multiple sclerosis, enrolled in a pregnancy study. The CDR3 runs from the conserved cysteine through the conserved F or W. A D gene is named only where the DNA matches it firmly. Size values are once, few and many counts, or a class for expanded clones, and some rows have none.

v_call: TRBV2
cdr3_length: 14
d_call: .
clone_size: .
j_call: TRBJ2-2
cdr3_nt: TGTGCCAGCAGTGGTGACTGGGTCGCCGGGGAGCTGTTTTTT
cdr3_aa: CASSGDWVAGELFF

v_call: TRBV29-1
cdr3_length: 12
d_call: .
clone_size: few
j_call: TRBJ1-1
cdr3_nt: TGCAGCGTTGTCCCCAGGAACACTGAAGCTTTCTTT
cdr3_aa: CSVVPRNTEAFF

v_call: TRBV19
cdr3_length: 16
d_call: TRBD1
clone_size: .
j_call: TRBJ2-2
cdr3_nt: TGTGCCAGTACTAGACGAGGGGACAGGCAGACCGGGGAGCTGTTTTTT
cdr3_aa: CASTRRGDRQTGELFF

v_call: TRBV5-4
cdr3_length: 12
d_call: TRBD1
clone_size: .
j_call: TRBJ1-4
cdr3_nt: TGTGCCAGCAGCTTACAGGGGGAAAAACTGTTTTTT
cdr3_aa: CASSLQGEKLFF

v_call: TRBV7-2
cdr3_length: 14
d_call: TRBD1
clone_size: .
j_call: TRBJ1-5
cdr3_nt: TGTGCCAGCAGCTTAGCGCAGGGGGTCCGGTCCCAGCATTTT
cdr3_aa: CASSLAQGVRSQHF

v_call: TRBV7-9
cdr3_length: 13
d_call: .
clone_size: .
j_call: TRBJ1-2
cdr3_nt: TGTGCCAGCAGCTTATCAGAGGATCATGGCTACACCTTC
cdr3_aa: CASSLSEDHGYTF

v_call: TRBV7-8
cdr3_length: 16
d_call: TRBD1
clone_size: .
j_call: TRBJ1-2
cdr3_nt: TGTGCCAGCAGCTTAGCGCGATTGTCAGGGGGCTATGGCTACACCTTC
cdr3_aa: CASSLARLSGGYGYTF

v_call: TRBV7-9
cdr3_length: 16
d_call: TRBD2
clone_size: few
j_call: TRBJ2-2
cdr3_nt: TGTGCCAGCAGCCTAAGACTAGCGGGAGAGACCGGGGAGCTGTTTTTT
cdr3_aa: CASSLRLAGETGELFF

v_call: TRBV27
cdr3_length: 18
d_call: TRBD1
clone_size: .
j_call: TRBJ1-6
cdr3_nt: TGTGCCAGCAGTTTCGTCTCAGGGGGCAAGTCCTATAATTCACCCCTCCACTTT
cdr3_aa: CASSFVSGGKSYNSPLHF

v_call: TRBV10-3
cdr3_length: 12
d_call: .
clone_size: .
j_call: TRBJ2-3
cdr3_nt: TGTGCCATCAGTACAGCGGCAGATACGCAGTATTTT
cdr3_aa: CAISTAADTQYF

v_call: TRBV19
cdr3_length: 16
d_call: TRBD2
clone_size: .
j_call: TRBJ2-5
cdr3_nt: TGTGCCAGTAGTATCGCGGGCGGGGGGGCTTTAGAGACCCAGTACTTC
cdr3_aa: CASSIAGGGALETQYF

v_call: TRBV5-5
cdr3_length: 15
d_call: TRBD2
clone_size: .
j_call: TRBJ2-5
cdr3_nt: TGTGCCAGCAGCACGGGACTAGCGGGTATCGAGACCCAGTACTTC
cdr3_aa: CASSTGLAGIETQYF

v_call: TRBV21-1
cdr3_length: 17
d_call: .
clone_size: once
j_call: TRBJ2-1
cdr3_nt: TGTGCCAGCAGCAAATTGAGCGGGGGCCAGCCTGACAATGAGCAGTTCTTC
cdr3_aa: CASSKLSGGQPDNEQFF

v_call: TRBV6-1
cdr3_length: 19
d_call: TRBD1
clone_size: .
j_call: TRBJ2-6
cdr3_nt: TGTGCCAGCAGTGGGAACCGGGACAGGGGAATGGCTGGGGCCAACGTCCTGACTTTC
cdr3_aa: CASSGNRDRGMAGANVLTF

v_call: TRBV9
cdr3_length: 16
d_call: TRBD2
clone_size: .
j_call: TRBJ2-1
cdr3_nt: TGTGCCAGCAGCGTAGGCCTAGCGGGGGGAGACAATGAGCAGTTCTTC
cdr3_aa: CASSVGLAGGDNEQFF

v_call: TRBV27
cdr3_length: 18
d_call: TRBD2
clone_size: .
j_call: TRBJ2-1
cdr3_nt: TGTGCCAGCAGACCCCTACTAGCGGGAGGCGCGTACTACAATGAGCAGTTCTTC
cdr3_aa: CASRPLLAGGAYYNEQFF

v_call: TRBV21-1
cdr3_length: 15
d_call: .
clone_size: .
j_call: TRBJ2-3
cdr3_nt: TGTGCCAGCAGAACACCTAGCGGGAGGACAGATACGCAGTATTTT
cdr3_aa: CASRTPSGRTDTQYF

v_call: TRBV9
cdr3_length: 15
d_call: .
clone_size: .
j_call: TRBJ1-4
cdr3_nt: TGTGCCAGCAGCGGTCGACTAGCAACTAATGAAAAACTGTTTTTT
cdr3_aa: CASSGRLATNEKLFF

v_call: TRBV13
cdr3_length: 16
d_call: .
clone_size: .
j_call: TRBJ2-4
cdr3_nt: TGTGCCAGCCGAGGGGGGCTAGCGGTAGCCAAAAACATTCAGTACTTC
cdr3_aa: CASRGGLAVAKNIQYF

v_call: TRBV5-1
cdr3_length: 13
d_call: .
clone_size: .
j_call: TRBJ1-2
cdr3_nt: TGCGCCAGCAGCTTGGAGTCGAGCTATGGCTACACCTTC
cdr3_aa: CASSLESSYGYTF

v_call: TRBV29-1
cdr3_length: 12
d_call: .
clone_size: .
j_call: TRBJ1-2
cdr3_nt: TGCAGCGTATTAACAGGGAACTATGGCTACACCTTC
cdr3_aa: CSVLTGNYGYTF

v_call: TRBV4-2
cdr3_length: 14
d_call: .
clone_size: .
j_call: TRBJ1-2
cdr3_nt: TGTGCCAGCAGCCAAGATCAGGGCCGCTATGGCTACACCTTC
cdr3_aa: CASSQDQGRYGYTF

v_call: TRBV7-2
cdr3_length: 15
d_call: .
clone_size: .
j_call: TRBJ1-1
cdr3_nt: TGTGCCAGCAGCTTTATATCGAGTCTGAACACTGAAGCTTTCTTT
cdr3_aa: CASSFISSLNTEAFF

v_call: TRBV15
cdr3_length: 14
d_call: .
clone_size: .
j_call: TRBJ1-5
cdr3_nt: TGTGCCACCAGCAGAACGGGTAGCAATCAGCCCCAGCATTTT
cdr3_aa: CATSRTGSNQPQHF

v_call: TRBV7-8
cdr3_length: 16
d_call: TRBD2
clone_size: .
j_call: TRBJ2-1
cdr3_nt: TGTGCCAGCAGCTTAGTTACTAGCGGCCCCTACAATGAGCAGTTCTTC
cdr3_aa: CASSLVTSGPYNEQFF

v_call: TRBV7-9
cdr3_length: 15
d_call: .
clone_size: once
j_call: TRBJ1-2
cdr3_nt: TGTGCCAGCAGCTTAGCGGGGAATAGCGGCTATGGCTACACCTTC
cdr3_aa: CASSLAGNSGYGYTF